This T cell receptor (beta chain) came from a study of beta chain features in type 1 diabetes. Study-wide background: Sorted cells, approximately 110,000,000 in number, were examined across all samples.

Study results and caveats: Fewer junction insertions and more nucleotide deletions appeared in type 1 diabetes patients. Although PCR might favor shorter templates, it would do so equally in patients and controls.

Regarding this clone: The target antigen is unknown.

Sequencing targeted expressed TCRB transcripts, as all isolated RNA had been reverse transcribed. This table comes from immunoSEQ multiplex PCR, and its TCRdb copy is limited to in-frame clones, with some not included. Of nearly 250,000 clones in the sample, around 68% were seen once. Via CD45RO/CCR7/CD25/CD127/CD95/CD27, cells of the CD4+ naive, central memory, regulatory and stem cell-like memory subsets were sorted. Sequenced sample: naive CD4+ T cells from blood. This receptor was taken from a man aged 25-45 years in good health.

CDR3 loop: CAYRQVREKLFF. The DNA of the CDR3 is TGTGCCTACAGACAGGTTCGCGAAAAACTGTTTTTT. V is TRBV30 and J is TRBJ1-4, with D perhaps matching TRBD1 (6 bases). V shed 7 bases and J shed 8 bases, with 14 bases lying between them. The CDR3 extends over 12 amino acids. The germline CDR1 and CDR2 sequences are GTSNPN and SVGIG (reference sequence).